This passage covers 5 T cell receptor beta chains from one sample sequenced in a study of vaccination and CD4 T cells after COVID-19. Treatment here: roughly ten-day PBMC culture with coronavirus spike peptide pools or control peptides (ViraFEST assay). The collection of CD4+ T cells from the unexposed donor took place before the COVID-19 pandemic (2011-2018). The Oncomine TCR Beta short-read assay was applied to DNA of cultured CD4+ T cells. TCRdb passed the PCR reads through MiXCR, listing each CDR3 protein once. The repertoire holds 4,000 to 4,500 distinct CDR3 sequences, with roughly 34% as singletons. No cognate antigen is known for these TCRs. The sample was CD4+ T cells from blood, cultured in vitro. The receptors were sampled from a human donor in good health.

This clonotype turned up a few times. This sequence joins TRBV12-3 or TRBV12-4 and TRBJ1-1, with D hard to call. Trimming pared 1 base from V and 10 bases from J, leaving 10 bases between. The CDR3 has 12 residues. CDR3 bases: TGTGCCAGCAGTTTAGAAGGCTTCCCAGCTTTCTTT. Protein product: CASSLEGFPAFF.

This clonotype was observed a few times. The chain carries TRBV15 and TRBJ2-3; 9 bases line up with TRBD2. The CDR3 consists of 17 residues. Germline lookup yields CDR1 LNHNV and CDR2 YYDKDF (reference sequence). The V segment lost 3 bases and the J segment 4 bases; nucleotides outside the gene matches: 11. CDR3 in amino acids: CATSRSRGSGGADTQYF. As DNA, the CDR3 is TGTGCCACCAGCAGGTCTCGGGGTAGCGGGGGAGCAGATACGCAGTATTTT.

This clonotype ranks as medium-sized (0.01 to 0.1%). The V and J genes are TRBV20-1 and TRBJ1-2, with D hard to call. This CDR3 contains 14 residues. The germline CDR1 and CDR2 sequences are DFQATT and SNEGSKA (reference sequence). V lost 3 bases and J 4 bases, leaving 15 bases between the germline ends. The CDR3 DNA reads as TGCAGTGCTAGTATGGCGGAAGGAGGCTATGGCTACACCTTC. It translates to CSASMAEGGYGYTF.

This clonotype showed up just a few times. The chain carries TRBV2 and TRBJ1-1, with 7 bases aligning to TRBD1. Losses at the gene ends were 4 bases for V and 1 base for J; bases not matched to a gene: 6. The CDR3 extends over 15 amino acids. Germline CDR1 is SNHLY and CDR2 is FYNNEI. The CDR3 loop is CASSAAGQRNTEAFF. In DNA form, the CDR3 reads TGTGCCAGCAGTGCGGCGGGACAGAGGAACACTGAAGCTTTCTTT.

The genes are TRBV2 and TRBJ1-5; D gene ambiguous. V was shortened by 6 bases and J by 3 bases, with 6 bases between the two germline ends. The CDR3 sequence is 12 residues long. Germline assignment: CDR1 SNHLY and CDR2 FYNNEI. CDR3 protein: CASSMDNQPQHF. CDR3 nucleotides: TGTGCCAGCAGCATGGACAATCAGCCCCAGCATTTT.